One and the same sample provided the 27 T cell receptor beta chains below, sequenced in a study of CD8+ T cells in alopecia areata. It was cDNA, reverse transcribed from extracted RNA, that served as the sequencing template. Profiling relied on immunoSEQ multiplex PCR, and the TCRdb table lists in-frame clones only, not all of them. The sample gives under 150,000 clones, around 48% of which show up once; 8% to 11% is in the top ten. The sample comprised NKG2D-low CD8+ T cells sorted from blood. The receptors derive from a human donor with alopecia areata.

The chain couples TRBV29-1 to TRBJ2-3; no reliable D call. CDR1 SQVTM and CDR2 ANQGSEA come from the germline V gene. V was pared by 7 bases and J by 4 bases, with 9 bases between. CDR3 length: 11 amino acids. The chain's CDR3 is CSAREADTQYF. CDR3 coding DNA: TGCAGCGCTAGAGAGGCAGATACGCAGTATTTT.

The chain recombines TRBV27 with TRBJ2-2; no reliable D call. There are 14 residues in the CDR3. Germline V gene lookup returns CDR1 MNHEY and CDR2 SMNVEV (reference sequence). V lost 3 bases, J lost 5 bases, and 10 bases lay in between. CDR3 DNA sequence: TGTGCCAGCAGTTTGGGCACCGGGACCGGGGAGCTGTTTTTT. Its protein product is CASSLGTGTGELFF.

This clone was seen a few times. This chain joins TRBV29-1 and TRBJ2-7, with D hard to call. Germline V gene data show CDR1 as SQVTM and CDR2 as ANQGSEA. V was cut by 2 bases and J by 2 bases, with 7 bases left in between. CDR3 length equals 12 residues. The CDR3 reads CSVELGTYEQYF. As DNA, the CDR3 is TGCAGCGTTGAACTGGGAACCTACGAGCAGTACTTC.

The chain joins TRBV11-2 to TRBJ2-5; TRBD2 aligns across 10 bases. The CDR3 contains 15 residues. Germline lookup yields CDR1 SGHAT and CDR2 FQNNGV. The V and J ends lost 5 bases and 4 bases, in that order; junction bases with no gene match: 7. This CDR3 is CASSSGGASGETQYF. Here the CDR3 DNA reads TGTGCCAGCAGCAGCGGGGGGGCCTCAGGAGAGACCCAGTACTTC.

This clone was seen more than once but under ten times. The chain carries TRBV25-1 and TRBJ2-1; TRBD1 might be the D (5 bases). Trimming left V 8 bases short and J 6 bases short, with 8 bases between. CDR3 length equals 11 residues. Germline CDR1 MGHDK, CDR2 SYGVNS. Here the CDR3 DNA reads TGTGCCAGCTCAGGGCCCAATGAGCAGTTCTTC. Its translation: CASSGPNEQFF.

The gene calls are TRBV6-5 and TRBJ1-2; no clear D. Deletions cut 0 bases from V and 0 bases from J, with 5 bases between. The CDR3 runs 14 residues. Germline CDR1 reads MNHEY; CDR2 reads SVGAGI. This CDR3 is CASSYSMANYGYTF. The CDR3 nucleotides are TGTGCCAGCAGTTACTCGATGGCTAACTATGGCTACACCTTC.

The CDR3 DNA is TGTGCCAGCAGTTTAACCGAGCAGTACTTC. It is translated as CASSLTEQYF. The chain is built from TRBV28 and TRBJ2-7; D gene unclear. Trimming stripped 2 bases from V and 6 bases from J, with 2 bases between. Looked up from germline, CDR1 is MDHEN and CDR2 is SYDVKM. This CDR3 is 10 amino acids long.

The V gene is TRBV7-9, the J gene TRBJ2-5; D not resolved. The CDR3 contains 11 residues. V shed 1 base and J shed 5 bases, with 2 bases lying between them. CDR1 SEHNR and CDR2 FQNEAQ come from the germline V gene (reference sequence). The CDR3, as DNA: TGTGCCAGCAGCTTAGATGAGACCCAGTACTTC. Residues: CASSLDETQYF.

This chain joins TRBV29-1 and TRBJ1-2, with D maybe TRBD1 (5 bases). From germline, CDR1 is SQVTM and CDR2 ANQGSEA. Trimming left V 8 bases short and J 8 bases short, with 12 bases between. CDR3 length: 10 residues. The CDR3 reads CSPIAGGYTF. The CDR3 region has the DNA TGCAGCCCTATTGCAGGGGGCTACACCTTC.

This clone occurred a few times. The rearrangement links TRBV29-1 to TRBJ1-2, with D perhaps TRBD1 (5 bases). This CDR3 is built from 11 residues. CDR1 is SQVTM, CDR2 ANQGSEA, per germline. Between the trimmed V and J ends, which lost 3 bases and 6 bases, there was a span of 8 bases. CDR3 in amino acids: CSVDRGHGYTF. CDR3 DNA: TGCAGCGTTGACCGGGGACATGGCTACACCTTC.

The rearrangement joins TRBV9 to TRBJ2-7, with a weak D call TRBD1 (5 bases). Trimming removed 2 bases at V and 2 bases at J, with 8 bases between. The CDR3 covers 13 residues. CDR1 and CDR2 from the germline V gene are SGDLS and YYNGEE. The CDR3 region has the DNA TGTGCCAGCAGCGTTGAGACAGCCTACGAGCAGTACTTC. Translation: CASSVETAYEQYF. Drawing the rest from reference TRBV9 and TRBJ2-7, the complete variable domain is DSGVTQTPKHLITATGQRVTLRCSPRSGDLSVYWYQQSLDQGLQFLIQYYNGEERAKGNILERFSAQQFPDLHSELNLSSLELGDSALYFCASSVETAYEQYFGPGTRLTVT.

The rearrangement links TRBV29-1 to TRBJ2-5; D is unresolved. V was trimmed by 0 bases and J by 7 bases, leaving 9 bases between them. Germline V gene sequence: CDR1 SQVTM, CDR2 ANQGSEA. The CDR3 has 12 residues. The CDR3 region is CSVEDPSVTQYF. The DNA of the CDR3 is TGCAGCGTTGAAGATCCGTCGGTGACCCAGTACTTC. Variable domain in full (rest from reference TRBV29-1 and TRBJ2-5): SAVISQKPSRDICQRGTSLTIQCQVDSQVTMMFWYRQQPGQSLTLIATANQGSEATYESGFVIDKFPISRPNLTFSTLTVSNMSPEDSSIYLCSVEDPSVTQYFGPGTRLLVL.

There are a few counts of this clone. Other nucleotide sequences in the sample specify the same CDR3. The CDR3 region has the DNA TGTGCCAGCTCACCGGAGAACACTGAAGCTTTCTTT. Amino acids: CASSPENTEAFF. The chain joins TRBV18 to TRBJ1-1; D is uncertain. The germline V and J ends were trimmed by 3 bases and 1 base, with 3 bases remaining between them. Germline-derived CDR1 and CDR2 are KGHSH and LQKENI. This CDR3 spans 12 amino acids.

This clone was seen a handful of times. The chain carries TRBV29-1 and TRBJ2-2; D gene ambiguous. Germline loops: CDR1 SQVTM, CDR2 ANQGSEA. With 4 bases removed from V and 5 bases from J, the gap between germline ends came to 8 bases. CDR3 length: 12 amino acids. CDR3 in DNA: TGCAGCGTTGGGCTAGGTACCGGGGAGCTGTTTTTT. Protein product: CSVGLGTGELFF.

The rearrangement links TRBV29-1 to TRBJ2-2; a weak D match, TRBD1 (5 bases). The CDR3 is 11 residues long. CDR1 is SQVTM, CDR2 ANQGSEA, per germline. Deletions cut 7 bases from V and 11 bases from J, with 14 bases between. The CDR3 loop is CSASGKGELFF. The DNA of the CDR3 is TGCAGCGCCTCAGGGAAAGGAGAGCTGTTTTTT.

Judged by abundance, this clone is medium-sized. This chain links TRBV6-4 with TRBJ2-1; D may be TRBD1 (5 bases). With 2 bases removed from V and 16 bases from J, the gap between germline ends came to 24 bases. Germline V gives CDR1 MRHNA, CDR2 SNTAGT. The CDR3 has 15 residues. CDR3 region: CASSDTAGSLGYQFF. CDR3 nucleotides: TGTGCCAGCAGTGACACGGCAGGGTCACTTGGATATCAATTCTTC.

This clone was seen only once. This sequence joins TRBV30 and TRBJ1-1; D unclear. This CDR3 spans 11 amino acids. The germline V and J ends were trimmed by 8 bases and 10 bases, with 17 bases remaining between them. Germline V gives CDR1 GTSNPN, CDR2 SVGIG (reference sequence). CDR3 bases: TGTGCCGGAAATCGCCCCTTAGGAGCTTTCTTT. This translates into CAGNRPLGAFF.

The chain joins TRBV2 to TRBJ2-7; 8 bases fit TRBD2. In germline, CDR1 is SNHLY, CDR2 FYNNEI. The CDR3 runs to 16 residues. With V trimmed by 0 bases and J by 4 bases, 8 bases remained unmatched. The CDR3 is CASSEAFGGEQYEQYF. CDR3 DNA sequence: TGTGCCAGCAGTGAAGCGTTCGGGGGGGAACAATACGAGCAGTACTTC.

This clone was observed a few times. The V call is TRBV29-1, the J call TRBJ2-3; 8 nucleotides agree with TRBD1. CDR1 and CDR2 (germline): SQVTM, ANQGSEA. This CDR3 region has 15 residues. V dropped 4 bases and J dropped 4; count of bases not matched to a gene: 10. CDR3 in DNA: TGCAGCGTTGTCGTAGGACAGGGAATGCCAGATACGCAGTATTTT. Its protein is CSVVVGQGMPDTQYF.

This clone was observed a single time. CDR3 DNA sequence: TGTGCCAGCAGACCCGCGTCCGACACAAAAGGGGAGCAGTACTTC. Amino acids: CASRPASDTKGEQYF. This chain joins TRBV6-1 and TRBJ2-7, with D unclear. Germline V CDR1 and CDR2: MNHNS, SASEGT. V was clipped by 6 bases and J by 7 bases, with 22 bases between them. This CDR3 is built from 15 residues.

This clone was counted only a few times. V gene TRBV29-1 combines with J gene TRBJ2-1; perhaps TRBD1 as D (5 bases). V was trimmed by 7 bases and J by 3 bases, leaving 16 bases between them. This CDR3 is 14 amino acids long. CDR1 is SQVTM, CDR2 ANQGSEA, per germline. The CDR3 region is CSAEGDTVYNEQFF. For the CDR3, the DNA is TGCAGCGCCGAAGGGGATACAGTCTACAATGAGCAGTTCTTC.

This clone was picked up a small number of times. This rearrangement joins TRBV5-1 to TRBJ1-2; 7 nucleotides align to TRBD1. This CDR3 comprises 13 residues. CDR1 SGHRS and CDR2 YFSETQ come from the germline V gene. The ends lost 6 bases at V and 5 bases at J; junction bases unmatched: 7. This CDR3 reads CASNGGTAYGYTF. CDR3 coding DNA: TGCGCCAGCAACGGGGGGACAGCTTATGGCTACACCTTC.

V usage is TRBV12-5 and J usage is TRBJ2-6; D not resolved. CDR1 and CDR2 (germline): LGHNT, FRNRAP. V dropped 7 bases and J dropped 0 bases, with 7 bases sitting between them. This CDR3 region has 14 residues. The DNA for the CDR3 is TGTGCTAGTGACCTGGGCTCTGGGGCCAACGTCCTGACTTTC. Residues: CASDLGSGANVLTF.

This clone was counted a single time. The chain employs TRBV30 and TRBJ2-1; D unresolved. V was pared by 2 bases and J by 3 bases, with 5 bases between. The CDR3 sequence is 12 residues long. Germline V gene sequence: CDR1 GTSNPN, CDR2 SVGIG (reference sequence). As DNA, the CDR3 is TGTGCCTGGAGTATTCTCTACAATGAGCAGTTCTTC. Amino acids: CAWSILYNEQFF.

V usage is TRBV30 and J usage is TRBJ2-7; 13 nucleotides agree with TRBD2. The germline gives CDR1 GTSNPN, CDR2 SVGIG (reference sequence). J was trimmed by 5 bases and V by 1 base; bases with no gene match: 2. This CDR3 region has 14 residues. Here the CDR3 DNA reads TGTGCCTGGAGTGGGACTAGCGGGAGACACGAGCAGTACTTC. It codes for CAWSGTSGRHEQYF.

This clone was detected only a few times. V and J are TRBV28 and TRBJ1-5, with D uncertain. V was shortened by 5 bases and J by 9 bases, with 17 bases between the two germline ends. Germline V CDR1 and CDR2: MDHEN, SYDVKM. This CDR3 comprises 14 residues. The CDR3 region has the DNA TGTGCCAGCAGTGCCTCCACCCGGGCCGGGCCCCAGCATTTT. This sequence encodes CASSASTRAGPQHF.

A few counts support this clone. V usage is TRBV29-1 and J usage is TRBJ2-5, with no clear D. Trimming removed 3 bases at V and 1 base at J, with 6 bases between. From germline, CDR1 is SQVTM and CDR2 ANQGSEA. This CDR3 has 12 amino acids. CDR3 region: CSVDNTQETQYF. For the CDR3, the DNA is TGCAGCGTTGATAACACCCAAGAGACCCAGTACTTC.